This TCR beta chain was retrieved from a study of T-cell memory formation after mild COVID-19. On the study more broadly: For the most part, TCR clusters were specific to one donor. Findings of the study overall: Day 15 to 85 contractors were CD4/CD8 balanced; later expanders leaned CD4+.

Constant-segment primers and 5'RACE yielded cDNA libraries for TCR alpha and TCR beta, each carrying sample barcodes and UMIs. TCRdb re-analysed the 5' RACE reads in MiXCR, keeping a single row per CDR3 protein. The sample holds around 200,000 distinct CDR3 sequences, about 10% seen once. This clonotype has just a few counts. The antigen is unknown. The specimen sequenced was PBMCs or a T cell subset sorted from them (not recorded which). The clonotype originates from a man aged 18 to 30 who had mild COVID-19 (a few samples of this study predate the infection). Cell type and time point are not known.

The CDR3 region has the DNA TGCAGCGTTGATGGCGGGGCGCTCTCCAGTACGCAGTATTTT. The encoded protein is CSVDGGALSSTQYF. The chain joins TRBV29-1 to TRBJ2-3, with D possibly matching TRBD2 (6 bases). The V end was cut by 3 bases, the J end by 8 bases, with 18 bases between. Germline V gene lookup returns CDR1 SQVTM and CDR2 ANQGSEA. The CDR3 consists of 14 residues.